Presented here are 8 T cell receptor beta chains from one specimen sequenced in a study of cytomegalovirus exposure and HLA in healthy donors listed by TCRdb under 2017. Libraries were prepared through the immunoSEQ multiplex PCR assay. For the multiplex PCR, a mixture combining 60 forward primers for TCR Vbeta segments and 13 reverse primers for TCR Jbeta segments was used. TCRdb stores this immuneACCESS table with in-frame sequences only. Part of the clones is absent; in the studies checked, under half of the shortfall reflects unresolved V genes, and no reason is known for the rest. In all, the sample holds some 150,000 clones, and around 80% of those were seen once. The top ten clones comprise 1.2% to 1.5% of the sample. The sequencing input was PBMCs. All receptors come from a man younger than 45 in good health and CMV-seropositive.

This clone is a singleton in its sample. V usage is TRBV5-4 and J usage is TRBJ2-2; 12 nucleotides line up with TRBD1. Germline V gene lookup returns CDR1 SGHNT and CDR2 YYREEE (reference sequence). CDR3 size: 15 residues. V was clipped by 4 bases and J by 7 bases; unmatched bases: 5. The DNA of the CDR3 is TGTGCCAGCAGCGGGGACAGGGGGCCTCACGGGGAGCTGTTTTTT. This sequence encodes CASSGDRGPHGELFF.

The chain employs TRBV29-1 and TRBJ2-7; 9 bases match TRBD1. The CDR3 is made up of 13 amino acids. The V and J ends lost 6 bases and 3 bases, in that order; junction bases with no gene match: 6. Germline CDR1 and CDR2: SQVTM and ANQGSEA. Here the CDR3 DNA reads TGCAGCGTCGGGACAGGGAGAGGCTACGAGCAGTACTTC. Amino acids: CSVGTGRGYEQYF.

This clone was observed a single time. This sequence joins TRBV19 and TRBJ1-2; 8 bases line up with TRBD1. The germline V gene has CDR1 LNHDA and CDR2 SQIVND (reference sequence). The CDR3 runs to 12 residues. V lost 9 bases to trimming and J lost 6 bases; unmatched junction nucleotides: 6. This chain's CDR3 is CASRGLTNGYTF. Written as DNA, the CDR3 is TGTGCCAGCAGGGGGCTGACGAATGGCTACACCTTC. Full variable domain (remainder filled in from reference TRBV19 and TRBJ1-2): DGGITQSPKYLFRKEGQNVTLSCEQNLNHDAMYWYRQDPGQGLRLIYYSQIVNDFQKGDIAEGYSVSREKKESFPLTVTSAQKNPTAFYLCASRGLTNGYTFGSGTRLTVV.

The chain is built from TRBV11-2 and TRBJ1-4; TRBD1 matches at 10 bases. The CDR3 consists of 16 residues. J gave up 7 bases and V 5 bases, and 10 bases lay outside the gene matches. Germline-derived CDR1 and CDR2 are SGHAT and FQNNGV. The CDR3: CASSPMGGTGAEKLFF. CDR3 nucleotide sequence: TGTGCCAGCAGCCCAATGGGGGGGACAGGGGCTGAAAAACTGTTTTTT.

V usage is TRBV29-1 and J usage is TRBJ2-5, with D tentatively TRBD1 (5 bases). This CDR3 is built from 13 residues. From germline, CDR1 is SQVTM and CDR2 ANQGSEA. V was cut by 2 bases and J by 5 bases, with 12 bases left in between. CDR3 bases: TGCAGCGTTGAAATAGGGGCTTGGGAGACCCAGTACTTC. Translation: CSVEIGAWETQYF.

This clone was counted between two and nine times. The V call is TRBV5-1, the J call TRBJ1-1; D gene ambiguous. The CDR3 is 15 amino acids. From germline, CDR1 is SGHRS and CDR2 YFSETQ. V gave up 0 bases and J gave up 1 base, with 10 bases separating them. The CDR3 protein is CASSLDGRRNTEAFF. CDR3 bases: TGCGCCAGCAGCTTGGACGGCCGGAGGAACACTGAAGCTTTCTTT.

This clone was found a few times. The chain couples TRBV28 to TRBJ1-5, with unresolved D. The V gene lost 2 bases and the J gene lost 5 bases, with 13 bases spanning the gap. The CDR3 has 15 residues. CDR1 and CDR2 (germline): MDHEN, SYDVKM. CDR3 loop: CASSLEQASDQPQHF. CDR3 DNA: TGTGCCAGCAGTTTAGAGCAGGCCTCGGATCAGCCCCAGCATTTT.

This chain links TRBV30 with TRBJ2-7; 7 nucleotides align to TRBD1. The V gene's germline CDR1 is GTSNPN and CDR2 SVGIG (reference sequence). J was trimmed by 3 bases and V by 2 bases; bases with no gene match: 13. This CDR3 spans 16 amino acids. This CDR3 is CAWSWEGGQFFYEQYF. CDR3 in DNA: TGTGCCTGGAGTTGGGAAGGGGGCCAGTTTTTCTACGAGCAGTACTTC. Full variable domain (outside the CDR3, taken from reference TRBV30 and TRBJ2-7): SQTIHQWPATLVQPVGSPLSLECTVEGTSNPNLYWYRQAAGRGLQLLFYSVGIGQISSEVPQNLSASRPQDRQFILSSKKLLLSDSGFYLCAWSWEGGQFFYEQYFGPGTRLTVT.